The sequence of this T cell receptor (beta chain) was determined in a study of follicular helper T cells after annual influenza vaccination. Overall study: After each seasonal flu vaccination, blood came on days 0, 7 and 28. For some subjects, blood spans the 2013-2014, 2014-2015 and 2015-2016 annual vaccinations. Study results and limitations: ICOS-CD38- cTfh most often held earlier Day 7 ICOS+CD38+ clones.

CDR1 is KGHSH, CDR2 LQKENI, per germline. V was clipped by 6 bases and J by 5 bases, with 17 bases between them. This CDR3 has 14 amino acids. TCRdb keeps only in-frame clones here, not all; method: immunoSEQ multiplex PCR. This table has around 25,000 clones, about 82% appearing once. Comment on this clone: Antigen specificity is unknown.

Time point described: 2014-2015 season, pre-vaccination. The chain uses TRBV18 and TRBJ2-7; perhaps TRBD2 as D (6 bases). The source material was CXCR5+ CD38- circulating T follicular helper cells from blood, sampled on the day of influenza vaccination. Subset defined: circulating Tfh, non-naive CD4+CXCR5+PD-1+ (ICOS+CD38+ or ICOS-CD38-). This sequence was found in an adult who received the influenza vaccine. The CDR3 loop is CASSTGAAWDEQYF. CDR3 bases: TGTGCCAGCTCTACGGGAGCGGCCTGGGACGAGCAGTACTTC.